This T cell receptor (beta chain) is from a study of T-cell reconstitution after alpha-beta-depleted transplantation in children. Germline V gene lookup returns CDR1 DFQATT and CDR2 SNEGSKA (reference sequence). The V end was cut by 3 bases, the J end by 2 bases, with 16 bases between. This CDR3 has 15 amino acids. The library targeted TCRbeta and was prepared with unique molecular identifiers. TCRdb passed the PCR reads through MiXCR, listing each CDR3 protein once. The table shows 90,000 to 130,000 distinct CDR3 sequences, with 10% occurring only once. This clonotype was detected ten times or more. The chain uses TRBV20-1 and TRBJ2-5; D might be TRBD1 (5 bases). This specimen was PBMCs, taken before TCRalphabeta/CD19-depleted stem cell transplant. This sequence was found in a boy between 2 and 10 years old with acute lymphoblastic leukemia, due to receive a stem cell transplant. CDR3 sequence reads: CSASGDSFTQETQYF. CDR3 DNA sequence: TGCAGTGCTAGTGGAGACAGCTTTACGCAAGAGACCCAGTACTTC.